This is a list of T cell receptor beta chains from one sample in a study of shared clonotypes between healthy human individuals. TCRdb's copy holds only in-frame clones and misses some; the assay was immunoSEQ multiplex PCR. The table records around 1.9 million clones, about 93% of them present only once. The material sequenced was naive CD8+ T cells from PBMCs. Source of these receptors: a man aged 18 to 30 in good health. Some clones in this sample may be carry-over from other donors' samples. Both conserved end residues are part of each CDR3. Fields, in order: D gene, V gene, J gene, clone size, CDR3 length, CDR3 DNA, CDR3 protein. A D gene is named only where the DNA matches it firmly. Clone size, where shown, is once, few, many, or a class for clones that have expanded.

D: .; V: TRBV6-5; J: TRBJ1-2; size: .; length: 16; DNA: TGTGCCAGCAGTTACTCGAGTCCGCCGCGATCCTATGGCTACACCTTC; CDR3: CASSYSSPPRSYGYTF
D: .; V: TRBV5-6; J: TRBJ2-2; size: .; length: 15; DNA: TGTGCCAGCAGGTCGGCTCAGGGGAGAATCGGGGAGCTGTTTTTT; CDR3: CASRSAQGRIGELFF
D: .; V: TRBV27; J: TRBJ2-5; size: .; length: 15; DNA: TGTGCCAGCAGCCCCCTGATAGCTAGGGCAGAGACCCAGTACTTC; CDR3: CASSPLIARAETQYF
D: .; V: TRBV6-6; J: TRBJ1-5; size: once; length: 14; DNA: TGTGCCAGCCGTTGGGGTTATAGCAATCAGCCCCAGCATTTT; CDR3: CASRWGYSNQPQHF
D: .; V: TRBV5-1; J: TRBJ2-5; size: .; length: 16; DNA: TGCGCCAGCAGCTTGGCCGGAGGAAACATCGAAGAGACCCAGTACTTC; CDR3: CASSLAGGNIEETQYF
D: .; V: TRBV27; J: TRBJ2-1; size: .; length: 13; DNA: TGTGCCAGCAGTCCTCAGCCTTACAATGAGCAGTTCTTC; CDR3: CASSPQPYNEQFF
D: TRBD2; V: TRBV2; J: TRBJ2-7; size: .; length: 15; DNA: TGTGCCAGCAGTGAAACTAGCGGGAGTGGTTACGAGCAGTACTTC; CDR3: CASSETSGSGYEQYF
D: TRBD2; V: TRBV5-4; J: TRBJ2-5; size: .; length: 12; DNA: TGTGCCAGCCGGCGGGGGTCAGAGACCCAGTACTTC; CDR3: CASRRGSETQYF
D: .; V: TRBV5-4; J: TRBJ2-7; size: once; length: 15; DNA: TGTGCCAGCAGCTTGCGGCGGGAAACCCGGGACGAGCAGTACTTC; CDR3: CASSLRRETRDEQYF
D: .; V: TRBV6-1; J: TRBJ2-7; size: .; length: 14; DNA: TGTGCCAGCAGTGAAAGAGCAGGGCTGGACGAGCAGTACTTC; CDR3: CASSERAGLDEQYF
D: .; V: TRBV19; J: TRBJ2-3; size: .; length: 15; DNA: TGTGCCAGTAGCTACGGGGGTATGCGCACAGATACGCAGTATTTT; CDR3: CASSYGGMRTDTQYF
D: .; V: TRBV25-1; J: TRBJ1-4; size: .; length: 17; DNA: TGTGCCAGCAGTGAAGGGCGCCGAGGGGTTAATAATGAAAAACTGTTTTTT; CDR3: CASSEGRRGVNNEKLFF
D: TRBD2; V: TRBV27; J: TRBJ2-7; size: .; length: 19; DNA: TGTGCCAGCAGTTTTACCGGGCTCGATACTAGCGGGAGGGCTCACGAGCAGTACTTC; CDR3: CASSFTGLDTSGRAHEQYF
D: TRBD1; V: TRBV9; J: TRBJ1-2; size: .; length: 14; DNA: TGTGCCAGCAGCGCCCGGGACAGGGCCTATGGCTACACCTTC; CDR3: CASSARDRAYGYTF
D: .; V: TRBV27; J: TRBJ2-1; size: .; length: 13; DNA: TGTGCCAGCAGTTCTCCGGGACCTAACGAGCAGTTCTTC; CDR3: CASSSPGPNEQFF
D: TRBD2; V: TRBV29-1; J: TRBJ2-1; size: .; length: 13; DNA: TGCAGCGTTGTTCCTAGCGGCGTAGTGGAGCAGTTCTTC; CDR3: CSVVPSGVVEQFF
D: .; V: TRBV9; J: TRBJ1-2; size: .; length: 17; DNA: TGTGCCAGCAGCGTCAGCCTTATCGGGCCAGTTGGCTATGGCTACACCTTC; CDR3: CASSVSLIGPVGYGYTF
D: TRBD2; V: TRBV27; J: TRBJ2-1; size: .; length: 14; DNA: TGTGCCAGCAGTTTGGGCGGGAGGCACAATGAGCAGTTCTTC; CDR3: CASSLGGRHNEQFF
D: .; V: TRBV6-5; J: TRBJ1-5; size: .; length: 13; DNA: TGTGCCAGCAGTTACTCGATAGGACAGCCCCAGCATTTT; CDR3: CASSYSIGQPQHF
D: TRBD2; V: TRBV29-1; J: TRBJ2-1; size: .; length: 15; DNA: TGCAGCGTCGTGGGACTAGCGGGAGTTCCCAATGAGCAGTTCTTC; CDR3: CSVVGLAGVPNEQFF
D: TRBD1; V: TRBV4-3; J: TRBJ1-1; size: .; length: 15; DNA: TGCGCCAGCAGCCCAGGGGGCGTAGCGTCGGCTGAAGCTTTCTTT; CDR3: CASSPGGVASAEAFF
D: .; V: TRBV27; J: TRBJ2-1; size: .; length: 12; DNA: TGTGCCAGCAGTCCAAACTACAATGAGCAGTTCTTC; CDR3: CASSPNYNEQFF
D: .; V: TRBV28; J: TRBJ2-4; size: .; length: 15; DNA: TGTGCCAGCAGCCGGGACGTCCTAGCCAAAAACATTCAGTACTTC; CDR3: CASSRDVLAKNIQYF
D: TRBD2; V: TRBV6-5; J: TRBJ2-5; size: .; length: 15; DNA: TGTGCCAGCAGTTACTCAGGCGGGAGGAGAGAGACCCAGTACTTC; CDR3: CASSYSGGRRETQYF
D: .; V: TRBV19; J: TRBJ2-1; size: .; length: 15; DNA: TGTGCCAGTAGTGTCCGGACAGTCTCCTACAATGAGCAGTTCTTC; CDR3: CASSVRTVSYNEQFF
D: TRBD1; V: TRBV9; J: TRBJ2-5; size: .; length: 14; DNA: TGTGCCAGCAGCCCTAGGGGGCTAGGGGAGACCCAGTACTTC; CDR3: CASSPRGLGETQYF
D: .; V: TRBV4-1; J: TRBJ2-7; size: once; length: 14; DNA: TGCGCCAGCAGCCAAGATGAGTCTTACTACGAGCAGTACTTC; CDR3: CASSQDESYYEQYF
D: .; V: TRBV19; J: TRBJ2-7; size: .; length: 14; DNA: TGTGCCAGTAGTATAAATACAGGTTCCTACGAGCAGTACTTC; CDR3: CASSINTGSYEQYF
D: TRBD2; V: TRBV19; J: TRBJ2-7; size: .; length: 14; DNA: TGTGCCAGTAGTAGGGCCGGGAGGGTCTACGAGCAGTACTTC; CDR3: CASSRAGRVYEQYF
D: .; V: TRBV5-6; J: TRBJ2-1; size: .; length: 15; DNA: TGTGCCAGCAGCTTGATGGGGGAAACGTACAATGAGCAGTTCTTC; CDR3: CASSLMGETYNEQFF
D: TRBD1; V: TRBV19; J: TRBJ1-2; size: .; length: 14; DNA: TGTGCCAGTAGTATCAGAGGGGGCTACTATGGCTACACCTTC; CDR3: CASSIRGGYYGYTF
D: TRBD1; V: TRBV28; J: TRBJ1-2; size: .; length: 15; DNA: TGTGCCAGCAGTTCCCCGAGACAGGGTTCCTATGGCTACACCTTC; CDR3: CASSSPRQGSYGYTF
D: .; V: TRBV6-6; J: TRBJ1-4; size: once; length: 15; DNA: TGTGCCAGCAGTTACGAGCGGGGGCTCGGGGAAAAACTGTTTTTT; CDR3: CASSYERGLGEKLFF
D: .; V: TRBV7-9; J: TRBJ2-7; size: .; length: 13; DNA: TGTGCCAGCGGCGAGAGCGAGGGCAACGAGCAGTACTTC; CDR3: CASGESEGNEQYF
D: .; V: TRBV6-6; J: TRBJ2-3; size: .; length: 14; DNA: TGTGCCAGCAGGAACCCCAGGGGTTGGGATACGCAGTATTTT; CDR3: CASRNPRGWDTQYF